Listed below are T cell receptor beta chains from one sample, sequenced in a study of blood T cells in healthy people across ages. TCRdb reprocessed the 5' RACE reads via MiXCR and lists one record per CDR3 protein. The sample contains around 1.5 million distinct CDR3 sequences, 42% of which appear only once. Sequenced input: blood. Receptors originate from a woman younger than 30 in good health. Each CDR3 is given with its conserved first and last residue. A D gene is named only where the DNA matches it firmly. Only some rows state a clone size, as once, few, many or a class for expanded clones.

CDR3 DNA	CDR3 protein	V gene	D gene	clone size	J gene
TGTGCCAGCAGTTACCTATCCGGCCTTGGGGGCTCCTACGAGCAGTACTTC	CASSYLSGLGGSYEQYF	TRBV6-6	NA	few	TRBJ2-7
TGTGCCAGCAGCTACCCTACTTTGTCGGATACGCAGTATTTT	CASSYPTLSDTQYF	TRBV13	NA	few	TRBJ2-3
TGTGCCATCAGTGAGAGGCGGGACACCATATATTTT	CAISERRDTIYF	TRBV10-3	NA	NA	TRBJ1-3
TGCGCCAGCGGCCCGAGAGGGGGTCAAGAGACCCAGTACTTC	CASGPRGGQETQYF	TRBV5-1	NA	NA	TRBJ2-5
TGTGCCAGCAGCCTGATCGTTGGACAGGGGTCGAGCGAGCAGTACTTC	CASSLIVGQGSSEQYF	TRBV11-2	TRBD1	once	TRBJ2-7
TGTGCCAGCAGCCCCCCGGGGACAGGGTCGTTCGATGAGCAGTTCTTC	CASSPPGTGSFDEQFF	TRBV3-1	TRBD1	NA	TRBJ2-1
TGTGCCAGCAGTCGTACAGGGTTCGCTAATGAAAAACTGTTTTTT	CASSRTGFANEKLFF	TRBV27	NA	NA	TRBJ1-4
TGTGTCAGCAGCCAAGACGCAGGGGGGTCGACTGAAGCTTTCTTT	CVSSQDAGGSTEAFF	TRBV3-1	TRBD1	NA	TRBJ1-1
TGCGCCAGCAGCCGATTAGCGGGGGGCAGCACAGATACGCAGTATTTT	CASSRLAGGSTDTQYF	TRBV4-1	TRBD2	few	TRBJ2-3
TGTGCCAGCAGCTTAGGTGGAAGGGTCGGGCAGCCTCAGCATTTT	CASSLGGRVGQPQHF	TRBV7-2	NA	NA	TRBJ1-5
TGTGCCAGCAGCCTGGGACAGGCTGCCGAAGCTTTCTTT	CASSLGQAAEAFF	TRBV7-9	TRBD1	NA	TRBJ1-1
TGTGCCATCAGTGAGAGGGGACAGGGTTCCAACGAGCAGTACTTC	CAISERGQGSNEQYF	TRBV10-3	TRBD1	NA	TRBJ2-7
TGTGCCAGCAGCACATCCGGCAGTAACACTGAAGCTTTCTTT	CASSTSGSNTEAFF	TRBV7-2	NA	NA	TRBJ1-1
TGTGCCAGCAGCGGCACCGGGACTGGGCGAGTGGATACGCAGTATTTT	CASSGTGTGRVDTQYF	TRBV13	NA	few	TRBJ2-3
TGTGCCAGCTCGTTCAACCAGGGACAGGGGGCCTACGAGCAGTACTTC	CASSFNQGQGAYEQYF	TRBV18	TRBD1	NA	TRBJ2-7
TGCGCCAGCAGCTTCGGTGTTAGGATGAGACAAGAGACCCAGTACTTC	CASSFGVRMRQETQYF	TRBV5-1	NA	NA	TRBJ2-5
TGTGCCAGCAGCCAAGATCCGGCAGCGGGGGAACAAGAGACCCAGTACTTC	CASSQDPAAGEQETQYF	TRBV4-2	TRBD2	NA	TRBJ2-5
TGTGCCAGCAGCTTAGCCCATACAGGCGAAGGCTACACCTTC	CASSLAHTGEGYTF	TRBV7-2	NA	NA	TRBJ1-2
TGTGCCGGCGCCCCTCTGCGGGATCCCTACGAGCAGTACTTC	CAGAPLRDPYEQYF	TRBV4-2	NA	NA	TRBJ2-7
TGCAGTGCCCCTTTCTACAATGAGCAGTTCTTC	CSAPFYNEQFF	TRBV20-1	NA	NA	TRBJ2-1
TGCAGTGCTAGAGATTGGGGACTAGCGGCGGATACGCAGTATTTT	CSARDWGLAADTQYF	TRBV20-1	TRBD2	NA	TRBJ2-3
TGTGCTAGTGGGATGACTTTATACGAGCAGTACTTC	CASGMTLYEQYF	TRBV12-5	NA	NA	TRBJ2-7
TGTGCCACCAGTGATCCGGACGGAGAAGAGACCCAGTACTTC	CATSDPDGEETQYF	TRBV24-1	NA	NA	TRBJ2-5
TGCGCCAGCAGCCCCTGGGACGGAGACTACGAGCAGTACTTC	CASSPWDGDYEQYF	TRBV5-1	NA	few	TRBJ2-7
TGTGCCAGCAGTCCTAGAAACGATAGGGGCTACACCTTC	CASSPRNDRGYTF	TRBV12-3/TRBV12-4	NA	NA	TRBJ1-2
TGTGCCAGCAGCATCGGACCGCCAGATGGCTACACCTTC	CASSIGPPDGYTF	TRBV7-9	NA	few	TRBJ1-2
TGTGCCAGCAGCCCACCCCAGGGACAGGCCAACACTGAAGCTTTCTTT	CASSPPQGQANTEAFF	TRBV3-1	TRBD1	few	TRBJ1-1
TGTGCCAGCAGCTTCTGGCAGGGGAACTACGAGCAGTACTTC	CASSFWQGNYEQYF	TRBV7-2	NA	few	TRBJ2-7
TGTGCCAGCAGCGTACAGGACACCGGGGAGCTGTTTTTT	CASSVQDTGELFF	TRBV9	NA	NA	TRBJ2-2
TGTGCCAGCAATCTGAGGGTAGGGGACGAGCAGTACTTC	CASNLRVGDEQYF	TRBV12-3/TRBV12-4	NA	NA	TRBJ2-7
TGTGCCAGCAGGACTCCATTTTCATTTACACGGGACAGGAAAAGCACAGATACGCAGTATTTT	CASRTPFSFTRDRKSTDTQYF	TRBV12-3/TRBV12-4	TRBD1	NA	TRBJ2-3
TGTGCCAGCAGGGGTCCCTCGAGCGATGAGCAGTTCTTC	CASRGPSSDEQFF	TRBV7-3	NA	NA	TRBJ2-1
TGTGCCAGCAGCTTACCGGGACTAGCGGGTTTGAGCACAGATACGCAGTATTTT	CASSLPGLAGLSTDTQYF	TRBV7-2	TRBD2	few	TRBJ2-3
TGCAGTGCTGCCGGGACAGGGAACTATGGCTACACCTTC	CSAAGTGNYGYTF	TRBV20-1	TRBD1	NA	TRBJ1-2
TGTGCCAGCAGCCAACAAACCGGGACTCCATCCTACAATGAGCAGTACTTC	CASSQQTGTPSYNEQYF	TRBV3-1	NA	few	TRBJ2-7
TGCAGTGCCGGTCGGGGGGCCGGGAATGAGCAGTTCTTC	CSAGRGAGNEQFF	TRBV20-1	NA	NA	TRBJ2-1
TGTGCCTGGGGGGGGATGTGGACAGGGGTCTCCTACGAGCAGTACTTC	CAWGGMWTGVSYEQYF	TRBV30	TRBD1	NA	TRBJ2-7
TGTGCCAGCAGCGCAAGGGGGCTCAGCAATCAGCCCCAGCATTTT	CASSARGLSNQPQHF	TRBV11-2	TRBD1	NA	TRBJ1-5
TGTGCCAGCAGCCAAGACGGATCACTTGGGGCCAACGTCCTGACTTTC	CASSQDGSLGANVLTF	TRBV3-1	NA	few	TRBJ2-6
TGTGCCAGCAGTGAAGAGGCCCCCGGGCCCGCTCTCGGCTATGGCTACACCTTC	CASSEEAPGPALGYGYTF	TRBV2	NA	many	TRBJ1-2
TGCGCCAGCTCTAACGGGGGGGCCCGGGACATTCAGTACTTC	CASSNGGARDIQYF	TRBV5-1	TRBD2	once	TRBJ2-4
TGTGCCAGCAGCTCAATCCGACAGGGCTACACCTTC	CASSSIRQGYTF	TRBV7-2	NA	few	TRBJ1-2
TGTGCCAGCAGCTTAGGCAAAATTCTCGGGAAAAAACTGTTTTTT	CASSLGKILGKKLFF	TRBV11-2	NA	NA	TRBJ1-4
TGTGCCAGCAGCGCAGGGGGGGGACAGGGAAACTATGGCTACACCTTC	CASSAGGGQGNYGYTF	TRBV7-2	TRBD1	NA	TRBJ1-2
TGCGCCAGCAGCTTGAGTTCTAGCGGGGTGTGGGATGAGCAGTTCTTC	CASSLSSSGVWDEQFF	TRBV5-1	TRBD2	NA	TRBJ2-1
TGTGCCAGCAGCGTGGTGGGCGCGAACACCGGGGAGCTGTTTTTT	CASSVVGANTGELFF	TRBV9	NA	few	TRBJ2-2
TGTGCCAGCAGCTCTCGACTAGCTGGCGCAGATACGCAGTATTTT	CASSSRLAGADTQYF	TRBV7-2	TRBD2	few	TRBJ2-3
TGCGCCAGCAGCCTAGCAGTTTCCTACGAGCAGTTCTTC	CASSLAVSYEQFF	TRBV4-1	NA	NA	TRBJ2-1
TGTGCCAGCAGGACGGACCGCTCTGGGGCCAACGTCCTGACTTTC	CASRTDRSGANVLTF	TRBV10-3	NA	few	TRBJ2-6